A selection of T cell receptor beta chains follows, all from one sample in a study of blood T cell repertoires in COVID-19. Some clones are missing from TCRdb's copy, which holds only in-frame ones; the method was immunoSEQ multiplex PCR. The sample lists roughly 100,000 clones; roughly 71% were seen once. Sequenced input: peripheral blood. The source of these receptors is an elderly woman with acute or convalescent COVID-19. Each CDR3 is given with its conserved first and last residue. D genes are given only for firm matches. Expanded clones are given a class, and other clones once, few, many or no size at all.

clone size: -
CDR3 length: 11
D gene: -
V gene: TRBV20-1
J gene: TRBJ2-5
CDR3 DNA: TGCAGTGCTAGAAGTCTAGAGACCCAGTACTTC
CDR3 protein: CSARSLETQYF

clone size: -
CDR3 length: 17
D gene: TRBD2
V gene: TRBV7-2
J gene: TRBJ2-5
CDR3 DNA: TGTGCCAGCAGCTTAGCATTGCTAGCGGGGGGGCTTGAGACCCAGTACTTC
CDR3 protein: CASSLALLAGGLETQYF

clone size: -
CDR3 length: 13
D gene: -
V gene: TRBV7-2
J gene: TRBJ1-1
CDR3 DNA: TGTGCCAGCAGGTCGATGGGGGGCACTGAAGCTTTCTTT
CDR3 protein: CASRSMGGTEAFF

clone size: -
CDR3 length: 13
D gene: -
V gene: TRBV6-1
J gene: TRBJ2-7
CDR3 DNA: TGTGCCAGCAGTGAATCAGGGGCCTACGAGCAGTACTTC
CDR3 protein: CASSESGAYEQYF

clone size: -
CDR3 length: 15
D gene: TRBD1
V gene: TRBV28
J gene: TRBJ1-2
CDR3 DNA: TGTGCCAGCAGTTCGCTGGACAGGGGCTTGCGTGGCTACACCTTC
CDR3 protein: CASSSLDRGLRGYTF

clone size: -
CDR3 length: 11
D gene: -
V gene: TRBV6-2/TRBV6-3
J gene: TRBJ2-7
CDR3 DNA: TGTGCCAGCAGCCCCCCCCTCGAGCAGTACTTC
CDR3 protein: CASSPPLEQYF

clone size: -
CDR3 length: 16
D gene: TRBD1
V gene: TRBV5-1
J gene: TRBJ2-5
CDR3 DNA: TGCGCCAGCAGCTGGGGACAGGGGACGGGTCAAGAGACCCAGTACTTC
CDR3 protein: CASSWGQGTGQETQYF

clone size: -
CDR3 length: 16
D gene: TRBD2
V gene: TRBV5-1
J gene: TRBJ2-7
CDR3 DNA: TGCGCCAGCAGTTATACCGGGACTAGTGGATCCTACGAGCAGTACTTC
CDR3 protein: CASSYTGTSGSYEQYF

clone size: -
CDR3 length: 16
D gene: -
V gene: TRBV6-2/TRBV6-3
J gene: TRBJ1-2
CDR3 DNA: TGTGCCAGCAGTTTCCGTTCTGGACAAACTATGAATGGCTACACCTTC
CDR3 protein: CASSFRSGQTMNGYTF

clone size: -
CDR3 length: 16
D gene: TRBD1
V gene: TRBV5-4
J gene: TRBJ1-2
CDR3 DNA: TGTGCCAGCAGCACAAGGACAGGACGTACTAACTATGGCTACACCTTC
CDR3 protein: CASSTRTGRTNYGYTF

clone size: -
CDR3 length: 15
D gene: TRBD2
V gene: TRBV28
J gene: TRBJ2-7
CDR3 DNA: TGTGCCAGCTCCCGTAGCGGGAAGTTCTCCTACGAGCAGTACTTC
CDR3 protein: CASSRSGKFSYEQYF

clone size: -
CDR3 length: 15
D gene: -
V gene: TRBV11-2
J gene: TRBJ1-6
CDR3 DNA: TGTGCCAGCAGCTTTGCCATGGGGGGTAATTCACCCCTCCACTTT
CDR3 protein: CASSFAMGGNSPLHF

clone size: -
CDR3 length: 12
D gene: -
V gene: TRBV10-3
J gene: TRBJ2-3
CDR3 DNA: TGTGCCATCAGTGACCGTGCAGATACGCAGTATTTT
CDR3 protein: CAISDRADTQYF

clone size: -
CDR3 length: 16
D gene: -
V gene: TRBV18
J gene: TRBJ2-4
CDR3 DNA: TGTGCCAGCTCACCTCCCACTAATCTAGCCAAAAACATTCAGTACTTC
CDR3 protein: CASSPPTNLAKNIQYF

clone size: -
CDR3 length: 16
D gene: -
V gene: TRBV4-3
J gene: TRBJ2-2
CDR3 DNA: TGCGCCAGCAGCCAAGGAGGGGGAAGAAACACCGGGGAGCTGTTTTTT
CDR3 protein: CASSQGGGRNTGELFF

clone size: -
CDR3 length: 12
D gene: -
V gene: TRBV5-4
J gene: TRBJ2-1
CDR3 DNA: TGTGCCAGCAGCTTGGTCAGAGGCTCCCAGTTCTTC
CDR3 protein: CASSLVRGSQFF

clone size: -
CDR3 length: 13
D gene: -
V gene: TRBV18
J gene: TRBJ2-7
CDR3 DNA: TGTGCCAGCTCACCAAGACAGGAACTCGAGCAGTACTTC
CDR3 protein: CASSPRQELEQYF

clone size: many
CDR3 length: 14
D gene: TRBD1
V gene: TRBV7-6
J gene: TRBJ1-1
CDR3 DNA: TGTGCCAGCAGCTTAGGACAGGGGCCCACGCAAGCTTTCTTT
CDR3 protein: CASSLGQGPTQAFF

clone size: -
CDR3 length: 14
D gene: -
V gene: TRBV19
J gene: TRBJ2-3
CDR3 DNA: TGTGCCAGTAGTATCCCCAGGGATACAGATACGCAGTATTTT
CDR3 protein: CASSIPRDTDTQYF

clone size: -
CDR3 length: 15
D gene: TRBD1
V gene: TRBV9
J gene: TRBJ1-2
CDR3 DNA: TGTGCCAGCAGCGTCCGTGACAGGGGCGGCTATGGCTACACCTTC
CDR3 protein: CASSVRDRGGYGYTF

clone size: -
CDR3 length: 15
D gene: -
V gene: TRBV30
J gene: TRBJ1-2
CDR3 DNA: TGTGCCTGGAGTGAGAGTACCCTAGGGAGGTATGGCTACACCTTC
CDR3 protein: CAWSESTLGRYGYTF

clone size: -
CDR3 length: 13
D gene: -
V gene: TRBV19
J gene: TRBJ2-5
CDR3 DNA: TGTGCCAGTAGTCTTTCGACTTGGGAGACCCAGTACTTC
CDR3 protein: CASSLSTWETQYF

clone size: -
CDR3 length: 13
D gene: TRBD1
V gene: TRBV7-3
J gene: TRBJ1-1
CDR3 DNA: TGTGCCAGCAGCTCGGGACAGGTCACCGCGGCTTTCTTT
CDR3 protein: CASSSGQVTAAFF

clone size: once
CDR3 length: 16
D gene: -
V gene: TRBV28
J gene: TRBJ1-5
CDR3 DNA: TGTGCCAGCAGCCCTAAGCCTAGAGATCCTTATCAGCCCCAGCATTTT
CDR3 protein: CASSPKPRDPYQPQHF

clone size: -
CDR3 length: 11
D gene: TRBD1
V gene: TRBV9
J gene: TRBJ1-5
CDR3 DNA: TGTGCCAGCGGACAGGGGAGTACCCAGCATTTT
CDR3 protein: CASGQGSTQHF

clone size: -
CDR3 length: 17
D gene: TRBD2
V gene: TRBV3-1/TRBV3-2
J gene: TRBJ2-1
CDR3 DNA: TGTGCCAGCAGCCAAGAGCGGACTAGCGGGAGTTACAATGAGCAGTTCTTC
CDR3 protein: CASSQERTSGSYNEQFF

clone size: few
CDR3 length: 17
D gene: TRBD1
V gene: TRBV6-2/TRBV6-3
J gene: TRBJ2-7
CDR3 DNA: TGTGCCAGCAGTCCCCACGGGTTCGGGACAGGGTCCTACGAGCAGTACTTC
CDR3 protein: CASSPHGFGTGSYEQYF

clone size: -
CDR3 length: 15
D gene: -
V gene: TRBV5-1
J gene: TRBJ2-2
CDR3 DNA: TGCGCCAGCAGCTTGTATGGGGGCAACACCGGGGAGCTGTTTTTT
CDR3 protein: CASSLYGGNTGELFF

clone size: -
CDR3 length: 12
D gene: -
V gene: TRBV7-2
J gene: TRBJ2-3
CDR3 DNA: TGTGCCAGCAGCGCCGCGGTGGATACGCAGTATTTT
CDR3 protein: CASSAAVDTQYF

clone size: few
CDR3 length: 15
D gene: -
V gene: TRBV5-8
J gene: TRBJ2-1
CDR3 DNA: TGTGCCAGCAGCTTGTTGGCAGGGGGGACAACTGAGCAGTTCTTC
CDR3 protein: CASSLLAGGTTEQFF

clone size: -
CDR3 length: 15
D gene: TRBD1
V gene: TRBV4-2
J gene: TRBJ1-1
CDR3 DNA: TGTGCCAGCAGCCCTCAGGGACAGCAGAACACTGAAGCTTTCTTT
CDR3 protein: CASSPQGQQNTEAFF

clone size: -
CDR3 length: 15
D gene: -
V gene: TRBV7-8
J gene: TRBJ2-1
CDR3 DNA: TGTGCCAGCAGCTTAGGTTCGGGTTCCTACAATGAGCAGTTCTTC
CDR3 protein: CASSLGSGSYNEQFF

clone size: few
CDR3 length: 14
D gene: -
V gene: TRBV27
J gene: TRBJ1-5
CDR3 DNA: TGTGCCAGCAGTACACGCCTTTCCAATCAGCCCCAGCATTTT
CDR3 protein: CASSTRLSNQPQHF

clone size: -
CDR3 length: 11
D gene: -
V gene: TRBV2
J gene: TRBJ1-2
CDR3 DNA: TGTGCCAGCGAGGTCTTTTACGGCTACACCTTC
CDR3 protein: CASEVFYGYTF

clone size: -
CDR3 length: 14
D gene: -
V gene: TRBV3-1/TRBV3-2
J gene: TRBJ1-5
CDR3 DNA: TGTGCCAGCAGCCAAGGGACAGTTAATCAGCCCCAGCATTTT
CDR3 protein: CASSQGTVNQPQHF

clone size: -
CDR3 length: 14
D gene: -
V gene: TRBV3-1/TRBV3-2
J gene: TRBJ1-2
CDR3 DNA: TGTGCCAGCAGCCCCCACAGGGAAGGGTATGACTACACCTTC
CDR3 protein: CASSPHREGYDYTF

clone size: medium-sized
CDR3 length: 13
D gene: TRBD2
V gene: TRBV30
J gene: TRBJ2-3
CDR3 DNA: TGTGCCTGGACTAGCGGGAGTACAGATACGCAGTATTTT
CDR3 protein: CAWTSGSTDTQYF

clone size: -
CDR3 length: 15
D gene: -
V gene: TRBV27
J gene: TRBJ1-5
CDR3 DNA: TGTGCCAGCAGTTTAAGCAGGGGCAACAGTCAGCCCCAGCATTTT
CDR3 protein: CASSLSRGNSQPQHF

clone size: few
CDR3 length: 16
D gene: -
V gene: TRBV7-9
J gene: TRBJ2-7
CDR3 DNA: TGTGCCAGCAGCTCCCAGGGGGGCAGGGGTACCTACGAGCAGTACTTC
CDR3 protein: CASSSQGGRGTYEQYF

clone size: -
CDR3 length: 16
D gene: TRBD2
V gene: TRBV6-2/TRBV6-3
J gene: TRBJ2-3
CDR3 DNA: TGTGCCAGCAGTTACGGGGCTAGCGGGCCCACAGATACGCAGTATTTT
CDR3 protein: CASSYGASGPTDTQYF

clone size: -
CDR3 length: 12
D gene: -
V gene: TRBV6-1
J gene: TRBJ1-1
CDR3 DNA: TGTGCCAGCAGTGAAAGGGGAACTGAAGCTTTCTTT
CDR3 protein: CASSERGTEAFF

clone size: -
CDR3 length: 18
D gene: -
V gene: TRBV9
J gene: TRBJ1-1
CDR3 DNA: TGTGCCAGCAGCGTAGCTTCAGGGGCCACCCGAGCGAACACTGAAGCTTTCTTT
CDR3 protein: CASSVASGATRANTEAFF

clone size: -
CDR3 length: 15
D gene: TRBD2
V gene: TRBV3-1/TRBV3-2
J gene: TRBJ2-5
CDR3 DNA: TGTGCCAGCAGCCAGGGGGACTACCCGAGAGAGACCCAGTACTTC
CDR3 protein: CASSQGDYPRETQYF

clone size: -
CDR3 length: 14
D gene: -
V gene: TRBV6-1
J gene: TRBJ2-2
CDR3 DNA: TGTGCCAGCAGTGATCAGGGGATTACCGGGGAGCTGTTTTTT
CDR3 protein: CASSDQGITGELFF

clone size: -
CDR3 length: 13
D gene: TRBD1
V gene: TRBV18
J gene: TRBJ1-2
CDR3 DNA: TGTGCCAGCTCACCGGGACAGGACTATGGCTACACCTTC
CDR3 protein: CASSPGQDYGYTF

clone size: -
CDR3 length: 15
D gene: TRBD2
V gene: TRBV7-8
J gene: TRBJ2-2
CDR3 DNA: TGTGCCAGCAGCCCACTAGCGAGTCTCACCGGGGAGCTGTTTTTT
CDR3 protein: CASSPLASLTGELFF

clone size: -
CDR3 length: 16
D gene: TRBD1
V gene: TRBV18
J gene: TRBJ1-3
CDR3 DNA: TGTGCCAGTCACCAACAGGGGTTGCGAGCTGGAAACACCATATATTTT
CDR3 protein: CASHQQGLRAGNTIYF

clone size: -
CDR3 length: 15
D gene: -
V gene: TRBV7-2
J gene: TRBJ1-4
CDR3 DNA: TGTGCCAGCAGCTTAGCTGGACACACTAATGAAAAACTGTTTTTT
CDR3 protein: CASSLAGHTNEKLFF

clone size: -
CDR3 length: 14
D gene: -
V gene: TRBV28
J gene: TRBJ2-1
CDR3 DNA: TGTGCCAGCACCCCCCCGGACAGAAACAATGAGCAGTTCTTC
CDR3 protein: CASTPPDRNNEQFF

clone size: few
CDR3 length: 13
D gene: -
V gene: TRBV7-3
J gene: TRBJ2-7
CDR3 DNA: TGTGCCGTCTGTCCGGGAATCAACTACGAGCAGTACTTC
CDR3 protein: CAVCPGINYEQYF

clone size: -
CDR3 length: 12
D gene: TRBD1
V gene: TRBV2
J gene: TRBJ1-4
CDR3 DNA: TGTGCCAGCAGCCCCACAGGGGGAGGACTGTTTTTT
CDR3 protein: CASSPTGGGLFF

clone size: -
CDR3 length: 14
D gene: -
V gene: TRBV18
J gene: TRBJ1-2
CDR3 DNA: TGTGCCAGCTCACCATCGGGGGGTCCCTATGGCTACACCTTC
CDR3 protein: CASSPSGGPYGYTF

clone size: -
CDR3 length: 13
D gene: TRBD1
V gene: TRBV6-4
J gene: TRBJ2-7
CDR3 DNA: TGTGCCAGCAGCCGGGACAGGACCTACGAGCAGTACTTC
CDR3 protein: CASSRDRTYEQYF

clone size: -
CDR3 length: 13
D gene: TRBD1
V gene: TRBV27
J gene: TRBJ1-2
CDR3 DNA: TGTGCCAGCAGTTTACAGGGGGCCGATGGCTACACCTTC
CDR3 protein: CASSLQGADGYTF

clone size: few
CDR3 length: 14
D gene: -
V gene: TRBV27
J gene: TRBJ1-1
CDR3 DNA: TGTGCCAGCAGGGGGGAGGGACGGAGGACTGAAGCTTTCTTT
CDR3 protein: CASRGEGRRTEAFF

clone size: -
CDR3 length: 15
D gene: TRBD1
V gene: TRBV6-2/TRBV6-3
J gene: TRBJ1-2
CDR3 DNA: TGTGCCAGCAGTCTACAGGGGGCTTACCGCTATGGCTACACCTTC
CDR3 protein: CASSLQGAYRYGYTF

clone size: -
CDR3 length: 15
D gene: TRBD2
V gene: TRBV18
J gene: TRBJ2-1
CDR3 DNA: TGTGCCAGCTGGGACAGGACTAGCGGCGCGGATGAGCAGTTCTTC
CDR3 protein: CASWDRTSGADEQFF

clone size: -
CDR3 length: 17
D gene: TRBD2
V gene: TRBV10-2
J gene: TRBJ2-1
CDR3 DNA: TGCGCCAGCAGAAGGACTAGCGGGGGGGCTTACGGCAATGAGCAGTTCTTC
CDR3 protein: CASRRTSGGAYGNEQFF

clone size: once
CDR3 length: 15
D gene: TRBD2
V gene: TRBV5-1
J gene: TRBJ2-1
CDR3 DNA: TGCGCCAGCAGCTGGGGACTAGCGGGGACTAATGAGCAGTTCTTC
CDR3 protein: CASSWGLAGTNEQFF

clone size: -
CDR3 length: 15
D gene: TRBD2
V gene: TRBV5-1
J gene: TRBJ2-5
CDR3 DNA: TGCGCCAGCAGCTCGGGACTAGCGGCTAAAGAGACCCAGTACTTC
CDR3 protein: CASSSGLAAKETQYF